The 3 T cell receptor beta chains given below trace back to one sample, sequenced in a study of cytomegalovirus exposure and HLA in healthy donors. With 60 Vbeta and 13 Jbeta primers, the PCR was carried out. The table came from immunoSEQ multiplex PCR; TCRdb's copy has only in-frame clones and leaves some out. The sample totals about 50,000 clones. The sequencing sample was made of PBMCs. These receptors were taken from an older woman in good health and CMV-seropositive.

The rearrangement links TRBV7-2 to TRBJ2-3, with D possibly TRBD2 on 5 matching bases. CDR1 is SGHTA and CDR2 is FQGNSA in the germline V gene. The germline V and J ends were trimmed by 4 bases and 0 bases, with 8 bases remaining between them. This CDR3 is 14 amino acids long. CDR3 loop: CASSSEGSTDTQYF. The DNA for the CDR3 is TGTGCCAGCAGCTCCGAGGGTAGCACAGATACGCAGTATTTT.

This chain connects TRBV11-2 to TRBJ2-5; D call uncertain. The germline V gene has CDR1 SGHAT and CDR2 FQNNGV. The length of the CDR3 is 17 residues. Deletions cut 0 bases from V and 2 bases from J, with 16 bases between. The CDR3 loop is CASSLDIGLGAQETQYF. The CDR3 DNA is TGTGCCAGCAGCTTAGATATTGGGCTGGGCGCGCAAGAGACCCAGTACTTC.

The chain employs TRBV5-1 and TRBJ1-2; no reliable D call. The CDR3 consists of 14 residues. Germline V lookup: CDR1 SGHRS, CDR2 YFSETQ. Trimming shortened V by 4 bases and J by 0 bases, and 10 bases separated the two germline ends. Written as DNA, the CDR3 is TGCGCCAGCAGCACACAGAATCCTAACTATGGCTACACCTTC. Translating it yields CASSTQNPNYGYTF.